These T cell receptor beta chains were read from a single sample in a study of blood T cell repertoires in COVID-19. Sequencing used immunoSEQ multiplex PCR; TCRdb keeps in-frame clones, though not all of them. The repertoire holds some 65,000 clones, over 75% seen once, with just under 3% in the top ten. The sequenced material came from peripheral blood. The receptor set was obtained from a man at least 80 years old with acute or convalescent COVID-19. The CDR3 runs from the conserved cysteine through the conserved F or W. The D gene is left open where the match is weak. Expanded clones get a size class; other rows say once, few or many, or leave the size out.

DNA: TGTGCCACCAGCACCAGGGAACGTGCAACTAATGAAAAACTGTTTTTT
CDR3: CATSTRERATNEKLFF
V: TRBV15
J: TRBJ1-4
D: NA
size: NA

DNA: TGTGCCAGCGCGATTCCGAGGGACACCGGGGAGCTGTTTTTT
CDR3: CASAIPRDTGELFF
V: TRBV27
J: TRBJ2-2
D: NA
size: NA

DNA: TGTGCCAGCAGCTGGGGACAGGGGGAGGCTGAAGCTTTCTTT
CDR3: CASSWGQGEAEAFF
V: TRBV9
J: TRBJ1-1
D: TRBD1
size: NA

DNA: TGTGCCATCAGCTCTGGGCAGCTCCAGAACACTGAAGCTTTCTTT
CDR3: CAISSGQLQNTEAFF
V: TRBV10-3
J: TRBJ1-1
D: NA
size: NA

DNA: TGTGCCAGCAGTTACTCGACAGGGTCGGGTCAGCCCCAGCATTTT
CDR3: CASSYSTGSGQPQHF
V: TRBV6-2/TRBV6-3
J: TRBJ1-5
D: TRBD1
size: NA

DNA: TGTGCCAGCAGCCGACCTAGCGGGGGGTACAATGAGCAGTTCTTC
CDR3: CASSRPSGGYNEQFF
V: TRBV2
J: TRBJ2-1
D: TRBD2
size: NA

DNA: TGTGCCAGCAGCTTAGAGGGGACACTACCCGAAGCTTTCTTT
CDR3: CASSLEGTLPEAFF
V: TRBV7-9
J: TRBJ1-1
D: NA
size: NA

DNA: TGTGCCAGCAGTTCAGACAGGGTACCTGGAAACACCATATATTTT
CDR3: CASSSDRVPGNTIYF
V: TRBV5-8
J: TRBJ1-3
D: TRBD1
size: few

DNA: TGTGCCAGCAGCTTAGCTGGGACAGGGGTCACTGAAGCTTTCTTT
CDR3: CASSLAGTGVTEAFF
V: TRBV7-2
J: TRBJ1-1
D: TRBD1
size: NA

DNA: TGTGCCAGCAGCTTAGTTCCGCGGGAGGGATACGAGCAGTACTTC
CDR3: CASSLVPREGYEQYF
V: TRBV7-2
J: TRBJ2-7
D: TRBD2
size: once

DNA: TGCGCCAGCAGTTTGTCTAGCGGGAGAAATGAGCAGTTCTTC
CDR3: CASSLSSGRNEQFF
V: TRBV10-1
J: TRBJ2-1
D: TRBD2
size: once

DNA: TGTGCCAGCAGCTCCGTCCCCCTAGCGGGGATCTACAATGAGCAGTTCTTC
CDR3: CASSSVPLAGIYNEQFF
V: TRBV7-2
J: TRBJ2-1
D: TRBD2
size: NA

DNA: TGTGCCAGCAGTTCACCCTCGGGGACTAGCCGGTACTACGAGCAGTACTTC
CDR3: CASSSPSGTSRYYEQYF
V: TRBV28
J: TRBJ2-7
D: TRBD2
size: NA

DNA: TGTGCCAGCAGTTTTAGGGAGGGGGTGGTTGAAGCTTTCTTT
CDR3: CASSFREGVVEAFF
V: TRBV27
J: TRBJ1-1
D: NA
size: once

DNA: TGTGCCATCGCTGAATTTGAGTCAAGCTCCTACAATGAGCAGTTCTTC
CDR3: CAIAEFESSSYNEQFF
V: TRBV10-3
J: TRBJ2-1
D: NA
size: once

DNA: TGTGCCACCAGTGATCTTTTGAACACTGAAGCTTTCTTT
CDR3: CATSDLLNTEAFF
V: TRBV24-1
J: TRBJ1-1
D: NA
size: NA

DNA: TGTGCCAGCAAACCGGGGAGGAACACTGAAGCTTTCTTT
CDR3: CASKPGRNTEAFF
V: TRBV18
J: TRBJ1-1
D: NA
size: NA

DNA: TGTGCCAGCAGCCCTAGTGGAAACGGCTTAGGGGAGCTGTTTTTT
CDR3: CASSPSGNGLGELFF
V: TRBV11-3
J: TRBJ2-2
D: NA
size: NA

DNA: TGTGCCTGGCTAGCGGGAGGAACCCACAATGAGCAGTTCTTC
CDR3: CAWLAGGTHNEQFF
V: TRBV30
J: TRBJ2-1
D: TRBD2
size: NA

DNA: TGTGCCAGCAGCCAAGACCACTACGATACGCAGTATTTT
CDR3: CASSQDHYDTQYF
V: TRBV4-2
J: TRBJ2-3
D: NA
size: few

DNA: TGTGCCACCAGTGATTTGGGGGGGTGGTCTAGCAATCAGCCCCAGCATTTT
CDR3: CATSDLGGWSSNQPQHF
V: TRBV24-1
J: TRBJ1-5
D: NA
size: NA

DNA: TGTGCCAGTAGTATAGCGCGGGCCTACGAGCAGTACTTC
CDR3: CASSIARAYEQYF
V: TRBV19
J: TRBJ2-7
D: NA
size: few

DNA: TGTGCCAGCAGCTTGGCCAACCGGCGGAAAGAGACCCAGTACTTC
CDR3: CASSLANRRKETQYF
V: TRBV5-6
J: TRBJ2-5
D: NA
size: NA

DNA: TGCGCCAGCAGCCAACAGAACCATGGCTACACCTTC
CDR3: CASSQQNHGYTF
V: TRBV5-1
J: TRBJ1-2
D: NA
size: NA

DNA: TGTGCCAGCAGCTTAGCCGGGACTAGCGGGAGGTATGAGCAGTTCTTC
CDR3: CASSLAGTSGRYEQFF
V: TRBV7-2
J: TRBJ2-1
D: TRBD2
size: NA

DNA: TGTGCCAGCAAGCGGCGGGATAATTCACCCCTCCACTTT
CDR3: CASKRRDNSPLHF
V: TRBV6-6
J: TRBJ1-6
D: NA
size: few

DNA: TGCGCCAGCAGCCAAGAATACAGGAGCTATGGCTACACCTTC
CDR3: CASSQEYRSYGYTF
V: TRBV4-1
J: TRBJ1-2
D: NA
size: NA

DNA: TGTGCCAGCAGCCTTGCGGGACTAGCGGAGGGGGGTAGCACCGGGGAGCTGTTTTTT
CDR3: CASSLAGLAEGGSTGELFF
V: TRBV9
J: TRBJ2-2
D: TRBD2
size: once

DNA: TGTGCCAGCAGGCCGAGAGGACAGGGGGCAGATACGCAGTATTTT
CDR3: CASRPRGQGADTQYF
V: TRBV6-4
J: TRBJ2-3
D: TRBD1
size: NA

DNA: TGTGCCAGCAGCCCCCACGGGGGAGGTGATTACGAGCAGTACTTC
CDR3: CASSPHGGGDYEQYF
V: TRBV9
J: TRBJ2-7
D: NA
size: NA

DNA: TGTGCCAGCAGCCAAGCGGGGACAGGGGGTTTGCACACTGAAGCTTTCTTT
CDR3: CASSQAGTGGLHTEAFF
V: TRBV3-1/TRBV3-2
J: TRBJ1-1
D: TRBD1
size: NA

DNA: TGTGCCAGCAGCAAAAGGACACAGGGTGGTGAGCAGTTCTTC
CDR3: CASSKRTQGGEQFF
V: TRBV6-4
J: TRBJ2-1
D: NA
size: NA

DNA: TGTGCCAGCAGTGAAGCGTTAACAGTTCGCTTC
CDR3: CASSEALTVRF
V: TRBV2
J: TRBJ1-2
D: NA
size: NA

DNA: TGTGGTACCTCGGGGGGGTATAGCAATCAGCCCCAGCATTTT
CDR3: CGTSGGYSNQPQHF
V: TRBV7-9
J: TRBJ1-5
D: NA
size: few

DNA: TGTGCCAGCAGCAAGGACAGGGGAGGTGGAAACACCATATATTTT
CDR3: CASSKDRGGGNTIYF
V: TRBV11-1
J: TRBJ1-3
D: TRBD1
size: NA

DNA: TGCAGTGCTAGTACTAGTCACAATGAGCAGTTCTTC
CDR3: CSASTSHNEQFF
V: TRBV20-1
J: TRBJ2-1
D: NA
size: NA

DNA: TGTGCCAGTAGTAGGGGACTGTGGCAGGATCCCCTCCACTTT
CDR3: CASSRGLWQDPLHF
V: TRBV19
J: TRBJ1-6
D: NA
size: NA

DNA: TGTGCCAGCAGCTTATCCGGGACTAGCGGGGCAGATACGCAGTATTTT
CDR3: CASSLSGTSGADTQYF
V: TRBV7-2
J: TRBJ2-3
D: TRBD2
size: NA

DNA: TGTGCCAGCAGTGAAGGGGCAGGGGGCTCTTACATTCAGTACTTC
CDR3: CASSEGAGGSYIQYF
V: TRBV6-1
J: TRBJ2-4
D: TRBD1
size: NA

DNA: TGTGCCAGCAGTTACGTCGGGTCCCCCAGCGAGCAGTACTTC
CDR3: CASSYVGSPSEQYF
V: TRBV6-5
J: TRBJ2-7
D: NA
size: NA

DNA: TGTGCCAGCAGCGTAACTGAATCTAGCGGGAGGCCCATTGAGCAGTTCTTC
CDR3: CASSVTESSGRPIEQFF
V: TRBV9
J: TRBJ2-1
D: TRBD2
size: NA

DNA: TGCGCCAGCAGCCAAGATAATCTAGGGGGGAGGGGGCAGTTCTTC
CDR3: CASSQDNLGGRGQFF
V: TRBV4-3
J: TRBJ2-1
D: NA
size: NA

DNA: TGTGCCAGCAGTTACTCGAGCGGGGTCGAGCAGTACTTC
CDR3: CASSYSSGVEQYF
V: TRBV6-5
J: TRBJ2-7
D: TRBD2
size: NA